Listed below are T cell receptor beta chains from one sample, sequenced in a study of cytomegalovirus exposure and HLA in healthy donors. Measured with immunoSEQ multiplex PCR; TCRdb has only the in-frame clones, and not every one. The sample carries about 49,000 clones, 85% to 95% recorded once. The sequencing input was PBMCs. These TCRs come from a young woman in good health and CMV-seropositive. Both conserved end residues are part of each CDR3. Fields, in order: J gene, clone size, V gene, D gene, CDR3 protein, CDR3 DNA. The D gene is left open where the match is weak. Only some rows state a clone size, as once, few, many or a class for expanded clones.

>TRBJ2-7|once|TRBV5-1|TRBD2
CVSSITSGGYEQYF
TGCGTCAGCAGCATTACTAGCGGGGGCTACGAGCAGTACTTC
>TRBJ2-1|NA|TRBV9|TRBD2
CASTKTSGISSYNEQFF
TGTGCCAGCACCAAAACTAGCGGTATAAGCTCCTACAATGAGCAGTTCTTC
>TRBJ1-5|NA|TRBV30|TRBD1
CAWSFGVQGNQPQHF
TGTGCCTGGAGTTTTGGTGTACAGGGGAATCAGCCCCAGCATTTT
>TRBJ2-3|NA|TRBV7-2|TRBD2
CASSSLAGVADTQYF
TGTGCCAGCAGCTCGCTAGCGGGAGTGGCAGATACGCAGTATTTT
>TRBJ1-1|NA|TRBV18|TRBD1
CASSPIDRGGTMNTEAFF
TGTGCCAGCTCACCGATCGACAGGGGAGGGACGATGAACACTGAAGCTTTCTTT
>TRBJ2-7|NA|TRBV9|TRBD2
CASSVAGTSGSYEQYF
TGTGCCAGCAGCGTAGCGGGGACTAGCGGATCGTACGAGCAGTACTTC
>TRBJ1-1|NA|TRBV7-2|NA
CASSLRGGPTEAFF
TGTGCCAGCAGCTTAAGAGGGGGACCCACTGAAGCTTTCTTT
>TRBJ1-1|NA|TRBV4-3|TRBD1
CASSHGQGAEAFF
TGCGCCAGCAGCCACGGACAGGGGGCGGAAGCTTTCTTT
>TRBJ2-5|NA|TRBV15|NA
CATRRQIQETQYF
TGTGCCACCAGGCGACAGATCCAAGAGACCCAGTACTTC
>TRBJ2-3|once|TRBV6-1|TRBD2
CASPPGRDHTDTQYF
TGTGCCAGCCCCCCCGGGAGGGACCACACAGATACGCAGTATTTT
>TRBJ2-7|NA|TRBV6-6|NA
CASRFAREGSYEQYF
TGTGCCAGCAGATTTGCCAGAGAAGGGAGCTACGAGCAGTACTTC
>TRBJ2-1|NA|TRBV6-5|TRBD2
CASSWTSGSNEQFF
TGTGCCAGCAGTTGGACTAGCGGGAGCAATGAGCAGTTCTTC